What follows are 22 T cell receptor beta chains derived from one specimen sequenced in a study of T cell responses to AZD1222 COVID-19 vaccine. Sequenced by immunoSEQ multiplex PCR; TCRdb stores in-frame clones only, minus some. The repertoire holds around 150,000 clones, around 88% seen once, with 3% to 4% in the top ten. This material consisted of peripheral blood, taken on day 0 of MenACWY control vaccination. The receptors were gathered from an adult in good health.

V gene TRBV3-1 (or the pseudogene TRBV3-2) combines with J gene TRBJ1-6; D remains unclear. CDR3 length: 15 amino acids. Trimming shortened V by 1 base and J by 7 bases, and 11 bases separated the two germline ends. CDR1 and CDR2 (germline): LGHDT, YNNKEL (reference sequence). CDR3 sequence: CASSQVRNSNSPLHF. CDR3 DNA: TGTGCCAGCAGCCAAGTCCGAAACAGCAATTCACCCCTCCACTTT.

The rearrangement links TRBV4-3 to TRBJ2-7; 13 bases fit TRBD2. Germline values: CDR1 LGHNA, CDR2 YSLEER. This CDR3 region has 16 residues. Losses at the gene ends were 3 bases for V and 2 bases for J; bases not matched to a gene: 4. The CDR3 reads CASSHGLAGVPYEQYF. DNA of the CDR3: TGCGCCAGCAGCCATGGACTAGCGGGAGTCCCCTACGAGCAGTACTTC.

The V and J genes are TRBV4-1 and TRBJ1-1; 7 positions match TRBD1. Losses at the gene ends were 7 bases for V and 2 bases for J; bases not matched to a gene: 13. Germline lookup yields CDR1 MGHRA and CDR2 YSYEKL. The CDR3 is 16 residues long. The CDR3 coding sequence is TGCGCCAGCACCCTAGCCCCACAGGGGCGAAACACTGAAGCTTTCTTT. Encoded protein: CASTLAPQGRNTEAFF.

This chain uses TRBV15 with TRBJ2-7; the match to TRBD1 covers 11 bases. CDR3 size: 16 residues. Trimming removed 0 bases from V and 3 bases from J; junction bases left unmatched: 4. Germline-derived CDR1 and CDR2 are LNHNV and YYDKDF (reference sequence). CDR3 in amino acids: CATSRDKGTGGYEQYF. In DNA form, the CDR3 reads TGTGCCACCAGCAGAGATAAGGGGACAGGGGGCTACGAGCAGTACTTC.

The V call is TRBV27, the J call TRBJ1-2, with 7 positions matching TRBD1. CDR3 length: 14 amino acids. V shed 5 bases, J shed 2 bases, and the junction held 5 bases outside the gene matches. CDR1 and CDR2 (germline): MNHEY, SMNVEV (reference sequence). The CDR3: CASSHGTANYGYTF. The CDR3 DNA reads TGTGCCAGCAGTCACGGGACAGCGAACTATGGCTACACCTTC.

The CDR3 bases are TGTGCCAGCAGTTTATATTACGAGCAGTACTTC. The encoded protein is CASSLYYEQYF. This rearrangement joins TRBV12-3 or TRBV12-4 to TRBJ2-7, with D unresolved. The CDR3 totals 11 residues. Between the trimmed V and J ends, which lost 2 bases and 4 bases, there was a span of 3 bases.

V and J are TRBV18 and TRBJ2-7; perhaps TRBD1 as D (6 bases). CDR1 is KGHSH and CDR2 is LQKENI in the germline V gene. V gave up 3 bases and J gave up 5 bases, with 14 bases separating them. The CDR3 is 14 residues long. This CDR3 reads CASSPPGHLDEQYF. For the CDR3, the DNA is TGTGCCAGCTCACCGCCGGGACACTTGGACGAGCAGTACTTC.

The V gene is TRBV30, the J gene TRBJ2-6, with D perhaps matching TRBD2 (5 bases). Germline lookup yields CDR1 GTSNPN and CDR2 SVGIG (reference sequence). CDR3 length equals 13 residues. Trimming removed 2 bases at V and 14 bases at J, with 16 bases between. The CDR3 reads CAWSNEGGSILTF. Written as DNA, the CDR3 is TGTGCCTGGAGTAATGAGGGCGGGTCGATCCTGACTTTC.

In nucleotides, the CDR3 is TGTGCCAGCAGACCCCCCCGGACATACAATTCACCCCTCCACTTT. Its translation: CASRPPRTYNSPLHF. The V gene is TRBV28, the J gene TRBJ1-6, with a weak D call TRBD1 (5 bases). Germline CDR1 is MDHEN and CDR2 is SYDVKM. The germline V and J ends were trimmed by 6 bases and 7 bases, with 16 bases remaining between them. The CDR3 runs to 15 residues.

V gene TRBV27 combines with J gene TRBJ2-7; 9 bases are shared with TRBD2. From germline, CDR1 is MNHEY and CDR2 SMNVEV (reference sequence). The CDR3 spans 14 residues. After removal of 3 bases from V and 3 bases from J, the junction contained 3 bases not matched to a gene. CDR3 sequence (DNA): TGTGCCAGCAGTTTTAGCGGGGGATACTACGAGCAGTACTTC. Its protein product is CASSFSGGYYEQYF.

This clone has only one observation. V usage is TRBV24-1 and J usage is TRBJ2-1; 9 nucleotides align to TRBD2. Germline-derived CDR1 and CDR2 are KGHDR and SFDVKD. The CDR3 length is 16 residues. V lost 3 bases and J lost 8; bases outside the gene matches: 10. CDR3 loop: CATSDRGTSRLHEQFF. The CDR3 region has the DNA TGTGCCACCAGTGATCGCGGGACTAGCCGACTGCATGAGCAGTTCTTC.

CDR3 in amino acids: CASSPTGDEKLFF. CDR3 nucleotide sequence: TGCGCCAGCAGCCCGACAGGGGATGAAAAACTGTTTTTT. The chain is built from TRBV5-1 and TRBJ1-4; 8 bases line up with TRBD1. CDR1 is SGHRS, CDR2 YFSETQ, per germline. CDR3 length: 13 residues. V lost 4 bases to trimming and J lost 6 bases; unmatched junction nucleotides: 2. The entire variable domain, with the rest obtained from reference TRBV5-1 and TRBJ1-4, is as follows: KAGVTQTPRYLIKTRGQQVTLSCSPISGHRSVSWYQQTPGQGLQFLFEYFSETQRNKGNFPGRFSGRQFSNSRSEMNVSTLELGDSALYLCASSPTGDEKLFFGSGTQLSVL.

This chain connects TRBV11-3 to TRBJ2-5; possible D gene TRBD2, 5 bases. Germline CDR1 and CDR2: SGHNT and YENEEA. Trimming removed 2 bases from V and 1 base from J, with 8 bases in between. The CDR3 is made up of 14 amino acids. In nucleotides, the CDR3 is TGTGCCAGCAGCTTACGGGGTTTCCAAGAGACCCAGTACTTC. Translating it yields CASSLRGFQETQYF. The full variable domain, in which reference TRBV11-3 and TRBJ2-5 provide the parts outside the CDR3, is EAGVVQSPRYKIIEKKQPVAFWCNPISGHNTLYWYLQNLGQGPELLIRYENEEAVDDSQLPKDRFSAERLKGVDSTLKIQPAELGDSAVYLCASSLRGFQETQYFGPGTRLLVL.

This clone was detected only a few times. V gene TRBV19 combines with J gene TRBJ1-1, with D possibly TRBD1 on 6 matching bases. The CDR3 is 14 residues long. The V gene lost 3 bases and the J gene lost 6 bases, with 14 bases spanning the gap. CDR1 LNHDA and CDR2 SQIVND come from the germline V gene (reference sequence). CDR3 in amino acids: CASSMGGRRPEAFF. DNA of the CDR3: TGTGCCAGTAGTATGGGGGGGCGGAGGCCTGAAGCTTTCTTT.

V is TRBV7-3 and J is TRBJ2-2; the match to TRBD1 covers 7 bases. The V and J ends lost 5 bases and 6 bases, in that order; junction bases with no gene match: 6. This CDR3 has 14 amino acids. The germline V gene has CDR1 SGHTA and CDR2 FQGTGA. CDR3 coding DNA: TGTGCCAGCAGCCCACAGACAGGGTCCGGGGAGCTGTTTTTT. Protein: CASSPQTGSGELFF.

The chain links TRBV12-3 or TRBV12-4 to TRBJ2-3; 9 bases map to TRBD1. V was pared by 6 bases and J by 5 bases, with 3 bases of the junction left unmatched. This CDR3 comprises 13 residues. The CDR3 loop is CASSLDRGDTQYF. The DNA of the CDR3 is TGTGCCAGCAGCCTGGACAGGGGAGATACGCAGTATTTT.

This clone was picked up one time. The chain couples TRBV25-1 to TRBJ1-2, with 7 nucleotides matching TRBD1. The CDR3 length is 16 residues. The junction had 10 bases not matched to a gene; V was cut back by 2 bases and J by 4 bases. Germline V gene data show CDR1 as MGHDK and CDR2 as SYGVNS. This CDR3 is CASSENPQPGGYGYTF. The CDR3, as DNA: TGTGCCAGCAGTGAAAACCCCCAGCCAGGGGGCTATGGCTACACCTTC.

The chain combines TRBV5-6 with TRBJ1-5, with a tentative D call TRBD1 (5 bases). The V end was cut by 0 bases, the J end by 5 bases, with 9 bases between. Germline V gene lookup returns CDR1 SGHDT and CDR2 YYEEEE. This CDR3 has 14 amino acids. The CDR3, as DNA: TGTGCCAGCAGCTTGGGGACAACTTATCAGCCCCAGCATTTT. This sequence encodes CASSLGTTYQPQHF.

This rearrangement joins TRBV19 to TRBJ1-2, with 7 nucleotides matching TRBD1. This CDR3 contains 15 residues. V gave up 3 bases and J gave up 0 bases; unmatched junction bases: 4. CDR1 LNHDA and CDR2 SQIVND come from the germline V gene (reference sequence). CDR3 region: CASSIPGQANYGYTF. The CDR3 bases are TGTGCCAGTAGTATCCCCGGACAGGCTAACTATGGCTACACCTTC. Variable domain in full (rest from reference TRBV19 and TRBJ1-2): DGGITQSPKYLFRKEGQNVTLSCEQNLNHDAMYWYRQDPGQGLRLIYYSQIVNDFQKGDIAEGYSVSREKKESFPLTVTSAQKNPTAFYLCASSIPGQANYGYTFGSGTRLTVV.

The table lists this clone with a count of one. The J gene is TRBJ2-5, the V gene TRBV5-1, with D possibly matching TRBD2 (5 bases). The V gene's germline CDR1 is SGHRS and CDR2 YFSETQ. Between the trimmed V and J ends, which lost 5 bases and 1 base, there was a span of 12 bases. The CDR3 length is 14 residues. DNA of the CDR3: TGCGCCAGCAGTTCACCGGGATTCCAAGAGACCCAGTACTTC. It translates to CASSSPGFQETQYF.

The V gene is TRBV4-1, the J gene TRBJ1-6, with no clear D. This CDR3 contains 16 residues. Germline V lookup: CDR1 MGHRA, CDR2 YSYEKL. The V end lost 1 base, the J end lost 14 bases, and 21 bases lay between the germline ends. The DNA for the CDR3 is TGCGCCAGCAGCCAAGTCGACATGGGTTTTCTTGGGGCCCTCCACTTT. Translating gives CASSQVDMGFLGALHF.

This chain joins TRBV28 and TRBJ1-1; TRBD1 is a possible D gene (6 bases). The CDR3 spans 14 residues. The V end lost 5 bases, the J end lost 5 bases, and 15 bases lay between the germline ends. In germline, CDR1 is MDHEN, CDR2 SYDVKM. The CDR3 protein is CASSVLKQGTEAFF. Here the CDR3 DNA reads TGTGCCAGCAGTGTATTAAAGCAGGGGACTGAAGCTTTCTTT.